This T cell receptor beta chain is from a study of T cell changes during pregnancy in multiple sclerosis. This clone was seen only once. Sequenced by immunoSEQ multiplex PCR; TCRdb stores in-frame clones only, minus some. In the table there are over 35,000 clones, roughly 92% of which are singletons. Sample: peripheral blood, taken before pregnancy. This receptor was identified in a female donor with multiple sclerosis, enrolled in a pregnancy study.

Written as DNA, the CDR3 is TGCAGTTCAGGGAGGACTGAAGCTTTCTTT. Amino acid sequence: CSSGRTEAFF. The chain couples TRBV20-1 to TRBJ1-1, with D tentatively TRBD1 (5 bases). CDR1 and CDR2 from the germline V gene are DFQATT and SNEGSKA (reference sequence). CDR3 length: 10 amino acids. V gave up 8 bases and J gave up 5 bases, with 9 bases separating them.